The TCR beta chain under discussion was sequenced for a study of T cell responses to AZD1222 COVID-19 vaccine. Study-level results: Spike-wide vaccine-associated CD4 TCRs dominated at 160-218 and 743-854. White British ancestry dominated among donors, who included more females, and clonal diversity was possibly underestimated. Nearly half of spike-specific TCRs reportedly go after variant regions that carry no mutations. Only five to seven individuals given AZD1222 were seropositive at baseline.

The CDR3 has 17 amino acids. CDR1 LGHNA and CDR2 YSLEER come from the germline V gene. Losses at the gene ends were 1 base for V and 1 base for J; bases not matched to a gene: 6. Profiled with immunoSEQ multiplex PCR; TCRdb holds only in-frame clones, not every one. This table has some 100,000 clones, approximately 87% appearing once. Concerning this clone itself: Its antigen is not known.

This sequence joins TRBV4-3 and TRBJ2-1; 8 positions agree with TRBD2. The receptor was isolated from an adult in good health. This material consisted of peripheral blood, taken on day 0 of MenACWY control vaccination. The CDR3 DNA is TGCGCCAGCAGCCAAGTCGTGGGCGGGGGGTCCTACAATGAGCAGTTCTTC. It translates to CASSQVVGGGSYNEQFF.